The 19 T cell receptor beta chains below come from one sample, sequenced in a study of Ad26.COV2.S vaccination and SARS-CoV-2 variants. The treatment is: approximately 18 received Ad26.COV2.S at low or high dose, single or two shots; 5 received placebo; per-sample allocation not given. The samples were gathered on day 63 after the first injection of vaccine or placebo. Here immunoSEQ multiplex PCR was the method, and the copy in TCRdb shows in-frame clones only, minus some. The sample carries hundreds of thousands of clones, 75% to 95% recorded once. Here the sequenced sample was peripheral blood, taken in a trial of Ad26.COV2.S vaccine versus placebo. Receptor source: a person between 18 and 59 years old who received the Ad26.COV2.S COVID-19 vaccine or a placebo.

CDR3 coding DNA: TGTGCCAGCTCACCACGGGGAGGTAGGGACGGCAATCAGCCCCAGCATTTT. Its protein product is CASSPRGGRDGNQPQHF. J is TRBJ1-5 and V is TRBV18; TRBD1 is a possible D gene (5 bases). CDR3 size: 17 residues. The germline V and J ends were trimmed by 1 base and 2 bases, with 15 bases remaining between them. Germline CDR1 KGHSH, CDR2 LQKENI. Filled out from reference TRBV18 and TRBJ1-5, the complete variable domain reads NAGVMQNPRHLVRRRGQEARLRCSPMKGHSHVYWYRQLPEEGLKFMVYLQKENIIDESGMPKERFSAEFPKEGPSILRIQQVVRGDSAAYFCASSPRGGRDGNQPQHFGDGTRLSIL.

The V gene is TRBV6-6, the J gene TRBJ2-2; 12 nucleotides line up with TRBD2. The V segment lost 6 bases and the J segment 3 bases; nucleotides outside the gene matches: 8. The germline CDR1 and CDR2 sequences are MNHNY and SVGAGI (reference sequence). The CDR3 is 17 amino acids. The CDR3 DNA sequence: TGTGCCAGCAGGCGAACTAGCGGGAGGAAATACACCGGGGAGCTGTTTTTT. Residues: CASRRTSGRKYTGELFF.

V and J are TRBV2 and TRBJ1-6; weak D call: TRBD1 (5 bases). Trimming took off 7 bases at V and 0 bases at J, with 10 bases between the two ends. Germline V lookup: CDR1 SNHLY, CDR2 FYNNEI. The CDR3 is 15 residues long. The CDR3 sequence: CASTGVGSYNSPLHF. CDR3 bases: TGTGCCAGCACGGGGGTCGGCTCCTATAATTCACCCCTCCACTTT. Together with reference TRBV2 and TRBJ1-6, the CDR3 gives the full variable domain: EPEVTQTPSHQVTQMGQEVILRCVPISNHLYFYWYRQILGQKVEFLVSFYNNEISEKSEIFDDQFSVERPDGSNFTLKIRSTKLEDSAMYFCASTGVGSYNSPLHFGNGTRLTVT.

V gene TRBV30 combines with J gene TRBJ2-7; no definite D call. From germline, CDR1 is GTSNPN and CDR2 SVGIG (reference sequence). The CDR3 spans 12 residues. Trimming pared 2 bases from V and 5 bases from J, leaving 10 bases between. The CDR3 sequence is CAWSYSTHEQYF. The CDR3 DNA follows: TGTGCCTGGAGTTATAGCACCCACGAGCAGTACTTC.

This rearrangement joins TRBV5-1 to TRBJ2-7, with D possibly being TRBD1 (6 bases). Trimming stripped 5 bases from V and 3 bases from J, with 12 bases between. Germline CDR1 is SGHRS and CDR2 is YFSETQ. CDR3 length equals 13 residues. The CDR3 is CASRRTGNYEQYF. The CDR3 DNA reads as TGCGCCAGCAGGCGAACAGGGAACTACGAGCAGTACTTC.

CDR3 sequence reads: CASSFGGTSGNKSPWRTGELFF. The CDR3 DNA sequence: TGCGCCAGCAGCTTTGGTGGGACTAGCGGGAACAAATCTCCCTGGAGGACCGGGGAGCTGTTTTTT. V and J are TRBV5-1 and TRBJ2-2, with 13 bases identical to TRBD2. V was pared by 2 bases and J by 5 bases, with 21 bases of the junction left unmatched. Germline V gene sequence: CDR1 SGHRS, CDR2 YFSETQ. There are 22 residues in the CDR3.

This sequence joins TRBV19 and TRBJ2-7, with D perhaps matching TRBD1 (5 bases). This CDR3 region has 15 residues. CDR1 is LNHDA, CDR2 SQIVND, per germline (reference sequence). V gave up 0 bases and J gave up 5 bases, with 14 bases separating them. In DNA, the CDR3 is TGTGCCAGTAGTATAGATGGGGCCCCCCGGGACGAGCAGTACTTC. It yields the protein CASSIDGAPRDEQYF.

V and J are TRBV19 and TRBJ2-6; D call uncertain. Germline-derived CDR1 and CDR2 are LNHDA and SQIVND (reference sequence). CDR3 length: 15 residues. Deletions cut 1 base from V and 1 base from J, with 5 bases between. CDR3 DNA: TGTGCCAGTAGTATAGGTCGGTCTGGGGCCAACGTCCTGACTTTC. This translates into CASSIGRSGANVLTF. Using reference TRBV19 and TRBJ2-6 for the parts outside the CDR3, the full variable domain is DGGITQSPKYLFRKEGQNVTLSCEQNLNHDAMYWYRQDPGQGLRLIYYSQIVNDFQKGDIAEGYSVSREKKESFPLTVTSAQKNPTAFYLCASSIGRSGANVLTFGAGSRLTVL.

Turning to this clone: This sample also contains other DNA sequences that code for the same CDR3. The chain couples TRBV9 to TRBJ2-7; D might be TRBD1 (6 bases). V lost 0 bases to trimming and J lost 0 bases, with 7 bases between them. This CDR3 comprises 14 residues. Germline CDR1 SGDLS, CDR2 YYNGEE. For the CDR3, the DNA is TGTGCCAGCAGCGTAGGGACAGCCTCCTACGAGCAGTACTTC. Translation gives CASSVGTASYEQYF.

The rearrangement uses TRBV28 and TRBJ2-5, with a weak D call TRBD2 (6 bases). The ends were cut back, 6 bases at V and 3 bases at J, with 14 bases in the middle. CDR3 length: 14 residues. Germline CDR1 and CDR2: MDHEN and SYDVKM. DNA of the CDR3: TGTGCCAGCAGCGGCGGGGACCTAAAAGAGACCCAGTACTTC. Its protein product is CASSGGDLKETQYF.

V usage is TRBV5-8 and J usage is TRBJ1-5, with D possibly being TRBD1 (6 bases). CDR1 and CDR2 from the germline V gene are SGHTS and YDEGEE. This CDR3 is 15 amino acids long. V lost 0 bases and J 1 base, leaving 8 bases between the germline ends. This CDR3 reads CASSLAGASNQPQHF. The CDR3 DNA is TGTGCCAGCAGCTTGGCAGGGGCGAGCAATCAGCCCCAGCATTTT.

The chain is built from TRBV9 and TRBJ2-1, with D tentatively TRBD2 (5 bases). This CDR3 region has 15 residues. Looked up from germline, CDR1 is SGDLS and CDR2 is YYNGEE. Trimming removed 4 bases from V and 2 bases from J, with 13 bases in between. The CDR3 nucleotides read TGTGCCAGCAGCCCCCTTAGCGTTCCCTACAATGAGCAGTTCTTC. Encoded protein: CASSPLSVPYNEQFF.

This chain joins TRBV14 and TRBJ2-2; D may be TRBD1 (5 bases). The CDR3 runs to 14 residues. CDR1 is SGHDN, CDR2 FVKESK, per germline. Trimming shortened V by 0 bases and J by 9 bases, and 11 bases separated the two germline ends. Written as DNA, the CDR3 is TGTGCCAGCAGCCAAGATTGGGCAGGGAGGGAGCTGTTTTTT. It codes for CASSQDWAGRELFF.

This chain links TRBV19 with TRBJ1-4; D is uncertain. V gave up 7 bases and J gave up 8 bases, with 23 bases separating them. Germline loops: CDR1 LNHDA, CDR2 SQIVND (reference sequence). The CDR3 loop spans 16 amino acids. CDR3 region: CASTPPLRRPGEKLFF. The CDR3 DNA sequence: TGTGCCAGTACCCCGCCGCTACGGAGGCCCGGAGAAAAACTGTTTTTT. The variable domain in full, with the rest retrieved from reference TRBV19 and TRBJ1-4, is DGGITQSPKYLFRKEGQNVTLSCEQNLNHDAMYWYRQDPGQGLRLIYYSQIVNDFQKGDIAEGYSVSREKKESFPLTVTSAQKNPTAFYLCASTPPLRRPGEKLFFGSGTQLSVL.

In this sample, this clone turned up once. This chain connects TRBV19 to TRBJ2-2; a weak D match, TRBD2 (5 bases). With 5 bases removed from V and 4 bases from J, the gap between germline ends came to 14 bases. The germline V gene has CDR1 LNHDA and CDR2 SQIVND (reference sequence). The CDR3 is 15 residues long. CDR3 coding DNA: TGTGCCAGTAGTCCCAGGACTTCTACCACCGGGGAGCTGTTTTTT. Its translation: CASSPRTSTTGELFF.

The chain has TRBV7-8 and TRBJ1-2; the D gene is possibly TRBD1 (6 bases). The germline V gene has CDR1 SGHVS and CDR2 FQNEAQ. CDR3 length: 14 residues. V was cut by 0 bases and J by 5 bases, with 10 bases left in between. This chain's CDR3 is CASSLAWTEYGYTF. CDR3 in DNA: TGTGCCAGCAGCTTAGCATGGACAGAGTATGGCTACACCTTC.

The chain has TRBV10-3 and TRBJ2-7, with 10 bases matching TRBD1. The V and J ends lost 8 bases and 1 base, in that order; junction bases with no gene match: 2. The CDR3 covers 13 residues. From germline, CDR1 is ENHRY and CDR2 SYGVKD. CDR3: CAIVGQGSYEQYF. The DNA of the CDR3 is TGTGCCATCGTGGGACAGGGGTCCTACGAGCAGTACTTC.

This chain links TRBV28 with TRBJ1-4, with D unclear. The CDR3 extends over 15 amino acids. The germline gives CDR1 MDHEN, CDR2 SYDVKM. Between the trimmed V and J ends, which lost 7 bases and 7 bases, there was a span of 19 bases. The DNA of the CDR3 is TGTGCCAGCAAGGAGAGTGAGGTGATAGGTGAAAAACTGTTTTTT. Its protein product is CASKESEVIGEKLFF.

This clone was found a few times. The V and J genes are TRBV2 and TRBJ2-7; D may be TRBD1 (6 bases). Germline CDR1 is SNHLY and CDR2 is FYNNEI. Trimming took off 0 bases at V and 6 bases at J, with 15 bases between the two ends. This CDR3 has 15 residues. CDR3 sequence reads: CASSEAEQGYREQYF. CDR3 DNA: TGTGCCAGCAGTGAAGCGGAACAGGGTTATCGCGAGCAGTACTTC.